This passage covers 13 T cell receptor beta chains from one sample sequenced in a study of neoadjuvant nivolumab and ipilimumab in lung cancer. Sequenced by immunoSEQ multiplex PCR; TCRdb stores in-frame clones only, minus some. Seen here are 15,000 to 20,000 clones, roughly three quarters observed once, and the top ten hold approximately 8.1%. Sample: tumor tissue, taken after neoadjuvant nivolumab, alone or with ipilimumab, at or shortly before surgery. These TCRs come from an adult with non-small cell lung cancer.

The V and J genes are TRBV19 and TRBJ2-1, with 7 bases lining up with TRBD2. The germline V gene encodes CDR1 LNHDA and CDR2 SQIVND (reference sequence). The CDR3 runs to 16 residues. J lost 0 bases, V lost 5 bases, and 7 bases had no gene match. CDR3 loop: CASSLGSGRSYNEQFF. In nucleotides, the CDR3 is TGTGCCAGTAGTCTAGGTAGCGGGCGCTCCTACAATGAGCAGTTCTTC.

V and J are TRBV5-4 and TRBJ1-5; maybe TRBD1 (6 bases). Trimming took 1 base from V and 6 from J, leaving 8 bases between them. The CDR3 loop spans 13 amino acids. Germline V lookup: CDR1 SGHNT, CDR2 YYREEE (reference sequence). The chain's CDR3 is CASSLQGSQPQHF. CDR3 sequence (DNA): TGTGCCAGCAGCTTGCAGGGGAGTCAGCCCCAGCATTTT. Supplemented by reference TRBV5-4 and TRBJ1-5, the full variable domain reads ETGVTQSPTHLIKTRGQQVTLRCSSQSGHNTVSWYQQALGQGPQFIFQYYREEENGRGNFPPRFSGLQFPNYSSELNVNALELDDSALYLCASSLQGSQPQHFGDGTRLSIL.

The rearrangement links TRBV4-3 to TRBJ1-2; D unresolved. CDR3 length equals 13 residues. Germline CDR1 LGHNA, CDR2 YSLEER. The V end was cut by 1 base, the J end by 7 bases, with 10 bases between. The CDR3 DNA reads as TGCGCCAGCAGCCAAGTATCCGACGGTGGCTACACCTTC. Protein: CASSQVSDGGYTF.

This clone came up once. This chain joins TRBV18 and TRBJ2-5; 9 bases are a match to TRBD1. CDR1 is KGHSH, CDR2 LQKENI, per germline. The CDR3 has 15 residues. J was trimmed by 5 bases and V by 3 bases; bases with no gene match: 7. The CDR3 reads CASSPKGQGPETQYF. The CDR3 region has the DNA TGTGCCAGCTCACCTAAGGGACAGGGACCCGAGACCCAGTACTTC. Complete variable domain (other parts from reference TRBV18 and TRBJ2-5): NAGVMQNPRHLVRRRGQEARLRCSPMKGHSHVYWYRQLPEEGLKFMVYLQKENIIDESGMPKERFSAEFPKEGPSILRIQQVVRGDSAAYFCASSPKGQGPETQYFGPGTRLLVL.

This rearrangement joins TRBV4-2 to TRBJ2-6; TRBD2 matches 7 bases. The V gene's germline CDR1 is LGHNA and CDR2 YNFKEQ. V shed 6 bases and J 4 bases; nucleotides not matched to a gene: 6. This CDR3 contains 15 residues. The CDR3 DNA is TGTGCCAGCAGAAACGGGGGGTCCGGGGCCAACGTCCTGACTTTC. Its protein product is CASRNGGSGANVLTF.

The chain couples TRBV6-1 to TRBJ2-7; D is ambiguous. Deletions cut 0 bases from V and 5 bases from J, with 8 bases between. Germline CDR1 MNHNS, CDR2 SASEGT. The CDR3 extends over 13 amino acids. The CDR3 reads CASSEAGSHEQYF. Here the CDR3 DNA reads TGTGCCAGCAGTGAAGCGGGTTCCCACGAGCAGTACTTC.

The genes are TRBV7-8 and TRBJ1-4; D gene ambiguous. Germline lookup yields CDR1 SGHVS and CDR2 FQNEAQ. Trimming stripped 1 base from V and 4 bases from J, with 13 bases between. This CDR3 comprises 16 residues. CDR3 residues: CASSLEGSAYNEKLFF. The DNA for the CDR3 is TGTGCCAGCAGCTTAGAGGGCAGCGCTTATAATGAAAAACTGTTTTTT. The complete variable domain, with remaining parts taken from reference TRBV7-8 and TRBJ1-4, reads GAGVSQSPRYKVAKRGQDVALRCDPISGHVSLFWYQQALGQGPEFLTYFQNEAQLDKSGLPSDRFFAERPEGSVSTLKIQRTQQEDSAVYLCASSLEGSAYNEKLFFGSGTQLSVL.

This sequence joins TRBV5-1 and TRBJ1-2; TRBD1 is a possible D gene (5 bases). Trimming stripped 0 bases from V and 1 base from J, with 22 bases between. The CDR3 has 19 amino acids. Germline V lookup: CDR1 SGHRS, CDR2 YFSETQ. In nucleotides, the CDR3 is TGCGCCAGCAGCTTGGAAAGGGGCCAGGGCAATGACCGTAACTATGGCTACACCTTC. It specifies CASSLERGQGNDRNYGYTF. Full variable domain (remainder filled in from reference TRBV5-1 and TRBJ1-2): KAGVTQTPRYLIKTRGQQVTLSCSPISGHRSVSWYQQTPGQGLQFLFEYFSETQRNKGNFPGRFSGRQFSNSRSEMNVSTLELGDSALYLCASSLERGQGNDRNYGYTFGSGTRLTVV.

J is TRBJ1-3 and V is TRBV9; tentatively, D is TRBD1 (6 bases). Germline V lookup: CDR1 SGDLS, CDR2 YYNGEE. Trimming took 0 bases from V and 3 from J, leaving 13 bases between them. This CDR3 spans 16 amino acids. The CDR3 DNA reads TGTGCCAGCAGCGTAGGGGGGGGCGCGCATGGAAACACCATATATTTT. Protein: CASSVGGGAHGNTIYF.

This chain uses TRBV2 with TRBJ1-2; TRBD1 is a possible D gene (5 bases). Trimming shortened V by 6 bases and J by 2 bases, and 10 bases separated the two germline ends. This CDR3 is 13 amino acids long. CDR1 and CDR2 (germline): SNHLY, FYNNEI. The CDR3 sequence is CASRQGTNYGYTF. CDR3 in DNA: TGTGCCAGCAGGCAGGGTACGAACTATGGCTACACCTTC.

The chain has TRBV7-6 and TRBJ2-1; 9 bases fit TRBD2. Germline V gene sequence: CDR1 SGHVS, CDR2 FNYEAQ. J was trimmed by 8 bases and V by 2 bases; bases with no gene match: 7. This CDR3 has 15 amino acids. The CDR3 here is CASSLLGLAGYEQFF. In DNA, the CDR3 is TGTGCCAGCAGCTTACTGGGACTAGCTGGCTATGAGCAGTTCTTC. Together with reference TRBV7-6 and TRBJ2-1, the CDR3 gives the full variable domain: GAGVSQSPRYKVTKRGQDVALRCDPISGHVSLYWYRQALGQGPEFLTYFNYEAQQDKSGLPNDRFSAERPEGSISTLTIQRTEQRDSAMYRCASSLLGLAGYEQFFGPGTRLTVL.

CDR3 sequence (DNA): TGTGCCAGCAGTTACCAGACTTCTCCCGGGGGTTCACCCCTCCACTTT. This codes for CASSYQTSPGGSPLHF. J is TRBJ1-6 and V is TRBV6-5; maybe TRBD1 (5 bases). CDR1 and CDR2 from the germline V gene are MNHEY and SVGAGI. The V end was cut by 2 bases, the J end by 9 bases, with 17 bases between. The CDR3 length is 16 residues.

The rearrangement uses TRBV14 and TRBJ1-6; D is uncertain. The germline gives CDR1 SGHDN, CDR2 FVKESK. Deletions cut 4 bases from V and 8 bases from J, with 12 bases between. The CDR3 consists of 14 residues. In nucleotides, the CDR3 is TGTGCCAGCAGCCCCCTCTTTGAGGATTCACCCCTCCACTTT. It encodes CASSPLFEDSPLHF.